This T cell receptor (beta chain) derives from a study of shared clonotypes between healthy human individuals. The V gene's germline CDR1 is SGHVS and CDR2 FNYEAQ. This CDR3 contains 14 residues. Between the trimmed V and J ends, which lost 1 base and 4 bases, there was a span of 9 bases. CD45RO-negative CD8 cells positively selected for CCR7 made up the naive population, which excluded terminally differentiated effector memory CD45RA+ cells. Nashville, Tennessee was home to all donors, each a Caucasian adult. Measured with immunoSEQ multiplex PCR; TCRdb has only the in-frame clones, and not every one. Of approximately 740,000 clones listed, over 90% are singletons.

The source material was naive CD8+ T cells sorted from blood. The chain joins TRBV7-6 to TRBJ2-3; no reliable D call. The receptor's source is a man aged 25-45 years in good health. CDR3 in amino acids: CASSLEAGSDTQYF. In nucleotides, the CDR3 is TGTGCCAGCAGCTTAGAGGCAGGCTCAGATACGCAGTATTTT.